Given below is one T cell receptor beta chain in context. The data are from a study of T-cell reconstitution after alpha-beta-depleted transplantation in children. Germline V CDR1 and CDR2: SQVTM, ANQGSEA. The CDR3 sequence is 17 residues long. Trimming took 1 base from V and 1 from J; bases not matched to a gene: 6. The TCRbeta library incorporated unique molecular identifiers. In TCRdb, the PCR reads were re-called with MiXCR into one record per CDR3 protein. The sample has about 540,000 distinct CDR3 sequences, around 17% seen once. The TCR sequence derives from a human donor who donated a stem cell graft to a child with acute lymphoblastic leukemia. This chain uses TRBV29-1 with TRBJ2-1; 11 nucleotides line up with TRBD2. The material was PBMCs from the stem cell graft donor, obtained from the stem cell graft. The CDR3 spells CSVEGLAGYISYNEQFF. CDR3 nucleotide sequence: TGCAGCGTTGAAGGACTAGCGGGGTATATATCCTACAATGAGCAGTTCTTC.